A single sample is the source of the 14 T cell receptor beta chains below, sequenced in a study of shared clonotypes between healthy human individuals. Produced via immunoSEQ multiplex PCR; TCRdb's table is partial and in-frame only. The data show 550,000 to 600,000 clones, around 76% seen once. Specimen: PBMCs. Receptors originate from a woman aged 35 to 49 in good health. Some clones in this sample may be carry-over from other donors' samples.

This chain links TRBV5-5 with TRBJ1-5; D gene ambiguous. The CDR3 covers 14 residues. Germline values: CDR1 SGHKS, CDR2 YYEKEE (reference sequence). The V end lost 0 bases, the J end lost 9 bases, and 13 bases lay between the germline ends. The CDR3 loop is CASSLEGSFRPQHF. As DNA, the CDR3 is TGTGCCAGCAGCTTGGAAGGGTCTTTTCGGCCCCAGCATTTT.

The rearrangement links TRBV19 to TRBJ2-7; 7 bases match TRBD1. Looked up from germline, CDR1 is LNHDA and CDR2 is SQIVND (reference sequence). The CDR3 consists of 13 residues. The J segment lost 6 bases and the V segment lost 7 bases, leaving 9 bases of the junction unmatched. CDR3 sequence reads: CASKRQGNGEQYF. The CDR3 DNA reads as TGTGCCAGTAAAAGACAGGGTAACGGCGAGCAGTACTTC.

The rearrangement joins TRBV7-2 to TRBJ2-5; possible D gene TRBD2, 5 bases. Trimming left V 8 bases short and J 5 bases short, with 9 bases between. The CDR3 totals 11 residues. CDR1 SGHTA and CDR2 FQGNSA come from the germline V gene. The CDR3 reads CASGSRETQYF. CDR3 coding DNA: TGTGCCAGCGGGAGCCGGGAGACCCAGTACTTC. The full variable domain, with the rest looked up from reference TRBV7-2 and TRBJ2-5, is GAGVSQSPSNKVTEKGKDVELRCDPISGHTALYWYRQSLGQGLEFLIYFQGNSAPDKSGLPSDRFSAERTGGSVSTLTIQRTQQEDSAVYLCASGSRETQYFGPGTRLLVL.

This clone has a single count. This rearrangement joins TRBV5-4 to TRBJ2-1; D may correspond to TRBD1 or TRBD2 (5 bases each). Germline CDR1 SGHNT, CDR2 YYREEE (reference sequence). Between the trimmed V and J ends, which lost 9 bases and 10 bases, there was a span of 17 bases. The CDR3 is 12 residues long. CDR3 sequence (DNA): TGTGCCACCACCCGGGGCGGGTTCGAGCAGTTCTTC. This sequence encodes CATTRGGFEQFF.

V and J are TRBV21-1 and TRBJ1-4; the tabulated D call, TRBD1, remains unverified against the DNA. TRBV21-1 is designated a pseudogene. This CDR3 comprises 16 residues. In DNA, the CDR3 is TGTGCCAGCAGCATTCCCCACAGGGCAGATAATGAAAAACTGTTTTTT. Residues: CASSIPHRADNEKLFF.

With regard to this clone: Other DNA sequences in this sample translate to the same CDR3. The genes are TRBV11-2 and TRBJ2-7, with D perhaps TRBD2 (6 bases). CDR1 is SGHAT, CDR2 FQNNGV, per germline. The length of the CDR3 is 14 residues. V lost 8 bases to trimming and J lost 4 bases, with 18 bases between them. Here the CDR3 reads CASRTVSGAYEQYF. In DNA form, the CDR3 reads TGTGCCAGCCGCACGGTTAGCGGAGCGTACGAGCAGTACTTC. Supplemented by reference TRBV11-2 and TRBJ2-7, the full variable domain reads EAGVAQSPRYKIIEKRQSVAFWCNPISGHATLYWYQQILGQGPKLLIQFQNNGVVDDSQLPKDRFSAERLKGVDSTLKIQPAKLEDSAVYLCASRTVSGAYEQYFGPGTRLTVT.

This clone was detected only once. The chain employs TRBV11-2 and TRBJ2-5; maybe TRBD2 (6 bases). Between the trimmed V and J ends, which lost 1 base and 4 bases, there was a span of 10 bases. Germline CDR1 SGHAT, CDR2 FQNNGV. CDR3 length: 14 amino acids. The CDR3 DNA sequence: TGTGCCAGCAGCTTAGTCTCGGGGGTAGAGACCCAGTACTTC. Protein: CASSLVSGVETQYF. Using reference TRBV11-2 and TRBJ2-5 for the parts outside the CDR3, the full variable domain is EAGVAQSPRYKIIEKRQSVAFWCNPISGHATLYWYQQILGQGPKLLIQFQNNGVVDDSQLPKDRFSAERLKGVDSTLKIQPAKLEDSAVYLCASSLVSGVETQYFGPGTRLLVL.

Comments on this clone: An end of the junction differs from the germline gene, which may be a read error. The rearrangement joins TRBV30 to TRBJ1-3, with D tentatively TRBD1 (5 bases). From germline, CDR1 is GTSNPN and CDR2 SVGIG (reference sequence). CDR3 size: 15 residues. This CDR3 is CAWSGGVGSGNIIYF. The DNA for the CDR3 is TGTGCCTGGAGTGGGGGGGTCGGCTCTGGAAACATCATATATTTT.

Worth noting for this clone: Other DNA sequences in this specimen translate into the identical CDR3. Here the CDR3 reads CASSPGLSYEQYF. The CDR3 region has the DNA TGTGCCAGCTCACCGGGTCTCTCCTACGAGCAGTACTTC. The rearrangement links TRBV18 to TRBJ2-7; D gene ambiguous. CDR1 KGHSH and CDR2 LQKENI come from the germline V gene. The CDR3 totals 13 residues. V was shortened by 3 bases and J by 0 bases, with 6 bases between the two germline ends.

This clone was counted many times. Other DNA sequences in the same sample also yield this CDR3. The CDR3: CASSSGTANYGYTF. The CDR3 region has the DNA TGCGCCAGCAGCTCGGGGACAGCGAACTATGGCTACACCTTC. The V gene is TRBV5-1, the J gene TRBJ1-2; 7 bases fit TRBD1. The CDR3 covers 14 residues. V dropped 3 bases and J dropped 2; count of bases not matched to a gene: 4. Per germline, CDR1 SGHRS and CDR2 YFSETQ.

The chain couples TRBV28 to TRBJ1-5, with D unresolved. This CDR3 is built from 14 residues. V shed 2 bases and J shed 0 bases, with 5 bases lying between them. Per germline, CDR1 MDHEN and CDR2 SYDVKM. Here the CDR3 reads CASSLTYSNQPQHF. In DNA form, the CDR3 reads TGTGCCAGCAGTTTAACTTATAGCAATCAGCCCCAGCATTTT.

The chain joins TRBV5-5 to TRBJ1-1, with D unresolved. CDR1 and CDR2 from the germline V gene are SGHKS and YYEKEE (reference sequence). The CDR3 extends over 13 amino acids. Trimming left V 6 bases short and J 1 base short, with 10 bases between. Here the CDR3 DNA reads TGTGCCAGCACCCTAAATGCGAACACTGAAGCTTTCTTT. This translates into CASTLNANTEAFF.

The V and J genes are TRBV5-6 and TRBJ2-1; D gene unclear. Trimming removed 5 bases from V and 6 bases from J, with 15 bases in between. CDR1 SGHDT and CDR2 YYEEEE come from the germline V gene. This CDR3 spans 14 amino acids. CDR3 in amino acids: CASRGAVLGNEQFF. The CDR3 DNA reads TGTGCCAGCAGGGGTGCCGTCCTAGGCAATGAGCAGTTCTTC.

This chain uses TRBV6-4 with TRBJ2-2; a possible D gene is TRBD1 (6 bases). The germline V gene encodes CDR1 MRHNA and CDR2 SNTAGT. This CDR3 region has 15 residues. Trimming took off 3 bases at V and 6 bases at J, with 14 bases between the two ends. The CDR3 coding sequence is TGTGCCAGCAGTGAGGATCCAGGGGTGGCCGGGGAGCTGTTTTTT. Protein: CASSEDPGVAGELFF.